The clone carrying this T cell receptor (beta chain) is a singleton in its sample. The data were taken from a study of blood T cell repertoires in COVID-19. Background on the study: The samples span acute and convalescent COVID-19 from the United States, Italy and Spain. Sample material is recorded as cDNA or gDNA derived from T cells, B-cell-depleted T cells, or PBMCs.

This CDR3 comprises 15 residues. The J segment lost 2 bases and the V segment lost 3 bases, leaving 2 bases of the junction unmatched. Germline CDR1 LNHNV, CDR2 YYDKDF (reference sequence). In the original workflow: Reference gene primer amplification yielded estimated nucleated cell counts. TCRdb keeps only in-frame clones here, not all; method: immunoSEQ multiplex PCR. V and J calls and clone size come straight from that table; D and trimming were deduced from the DNA. The sample carries under 85,000 clones, 87% recorded once. This TCR derives from a woman older than 75 with active or convalescent COVID-19. Sequencing was done on a sample of peripheral blood. The chain uses TRBV15 and TRBJ2-1; TRBD1 agrees at 9 bases. CDR3 sequence (DNA): TGTGCCACCAGCAGTAGACAGGGGGCCTACAATGAGCAGTTCTTC. This encodes CATSSRQGAYNEQFF.